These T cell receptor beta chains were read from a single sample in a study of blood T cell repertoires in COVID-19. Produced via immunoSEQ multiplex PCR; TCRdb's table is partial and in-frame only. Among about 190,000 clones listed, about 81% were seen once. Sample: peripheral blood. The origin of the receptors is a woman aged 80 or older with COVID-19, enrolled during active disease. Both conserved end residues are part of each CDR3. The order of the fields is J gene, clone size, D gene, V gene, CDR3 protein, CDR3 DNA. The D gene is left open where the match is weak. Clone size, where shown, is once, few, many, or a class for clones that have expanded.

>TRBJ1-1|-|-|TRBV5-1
CASSPWPGGTEAFF
TGCGCCAGCAGCCCATGGCCCGGAGGGACTGAAGCTTTCTTT
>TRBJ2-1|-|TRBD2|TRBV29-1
CSVEWRLAGDYEQFF
TGCAGCGTTGAATGGCGGCTAGCGGGAGACTATGAGCAGTTCTTC
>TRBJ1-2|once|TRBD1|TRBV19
CASRGQGIYGYTF
TGTGCCAGTAGGGGACAGGGAATCTATGGCTACACCTTC
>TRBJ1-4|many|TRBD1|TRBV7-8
CASSYNSRDRVRSEKLFF
TGTGCCAGCAGCTACAATTCCCGGGACAGGGTACGGAGTGAAAAACTGTTTTTT
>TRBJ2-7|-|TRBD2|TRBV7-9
CASSYPLAGHEQYF
TGTGCCAGCAGCTACCCACTAGCGGGTCACGAGCAGTACTTC
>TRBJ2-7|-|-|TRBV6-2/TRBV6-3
CASSQAYEQYF
TGTGCCAGCAGTCAGGCCTACGAGCAGTACTTC
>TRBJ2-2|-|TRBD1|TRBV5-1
CASSIRTGYTGELFF
TGCGCCAGCAGCATCAGGACAGGGTACACCGGGGAGCTGTTTTTT
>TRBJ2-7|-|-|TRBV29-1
CSVLVGVEYEQYF
TGCAGCGTTTTGGTAGGGGTGGAATACGAGCAGTACTTC
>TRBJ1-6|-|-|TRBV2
CASSVVQGGNSPLHF
TGTGCCAGCAGTGTCGTACAGGGTGGTAATTCACCCCTCCACTTT
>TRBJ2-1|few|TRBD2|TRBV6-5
CASSIAGVTYNEQFF
TGTGCCAGCAGTATAGCGGGGGTAACCTACAATGAGCAGTTCTTC
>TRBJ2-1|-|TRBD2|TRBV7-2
CASSLAPVASGAQNEQFF
TGTGCCAGCAGCTTAGCGCCGGTGGCTAGCGGGGCCCAAAATGAGCAGTTCTTC
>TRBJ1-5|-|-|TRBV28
CASTSDNYQPQHF
TGTGCCAGCACCTCGGACAATTATCAGCCCCAGCATTTT
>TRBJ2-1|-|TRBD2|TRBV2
CASSLYSGSGNEQFF
TGTGCCAGCAGCCTTTATAGCGGGAGTGGGAATGAGCAGTTCTTC